The rows below give T cell receptor beta chains drawn from one sample of a study of cytomegalovirus exposure and HLA in healthy donors. Using immunoSEQ multiplex PCR, the repertoire was profiled, and TCRdb retains in-frame clones only, with some absent. The sample yields 210,000 or so clones, over 65% seen once. Sequences were obtained from PBMCs. The source of these receptors is a man aged 40-55 years in good health and CMV-seronegative. CDR3s include the opening cysteine and the closing phenylalanine or tryptophan. The order of the fields is J gene, CDR3 length, V gene, D gene, clone size, CDR3 protein, CDR3 DNA. D genes are given only for firm matches. Clone size is not always given. Where it is, it says once, few, many or a class for expanded clones.

TRBJ1-4	14	TRBV6-5	.	.	CASRRPTDGEKLFF	TGTGCCAGCAGGCGACCGACAGATGGGGAAAAACTGTTTTTT
TRBJ1-1	15	TRBV5-5	TRBD1	.	CASSLRQGANTEAFF	TGTGCCAGCAGCCTCCGACAGGGGGCGAACACTGAAGCTTTCTTT
TRBJ1-6	14	TRBV10-3	.	.	CAITSTRDHSPLHF	TGTGCCATCACTTCGACCAGGGATCATTCACCCCTCCACTTT
TRBJ1-2	13	TRBV6-6	.	.	CASLDIAYYGYTF	TGTGCCAGCCTTGACATCGCATACTATGGCTACACCTTC
TRBJ1-6	14	TRBV19	.	.	CASSTTDYNSPLHF	TGTGCCAGTAGTACGACAGACTATAATTCACCCCTCCACTTT
TRBJ2-7	14	TRBV28	TRBD1	.	CASGTGTGPYEQYF	TGTGCCAGCGGTACCGGGACAGGTCCCTACGAGCAGTACTTC
TRBJ2-1	15	TRBV5-4	TRBD2	.	CASSLPGLADNEQFF	TGTGCCAGCAGCCTTCCGGGACTAGCGGACAATGAGCAGTTCTTC
TRBJ1-2	17	TRBV14	TRBD1	.	CASSQLDRGRLSYGYTF	TGTGCCAGCAGCCAACTGGACAGGGGGCGCCTGTCTTATGGCTACACCTTC
TRBJ1-2	14	TRBV5-6	.	.	CASSLSGYNYGYTF	TGTGCCAGCAGCTTGTCGGGGTATAACTATGGCTACACCTTC
TRBJ2-5	14	TRBV9	TRBD1	.	CASSAYRGGETQYF	TGTGCCAGCAGCGCCTACAGGGGTGGGGAGACCCAGTACTTC
TRBJ1-2	14	TRBV10-3	TRBD1	.	CAIRPGTGSYGYTF	TGTGCCATCCGTCCCGGGACAGGGTCCTATGGCTACACCTTC
TRBJ1-1	13	TRBV27	.	.	CASSLERHTEAFF	TGTGCCAGCAGTTTAGAGCGGCACACTGAAGCTTTCTTT
TRBJ1-1	17	TRBV4-3	.	.	CASSPDPDRGINTEAFF	TGCGCCAGCAGTCCGGACCCAGACCGGGGGATTAACACTGAAGCTTTCTTT
TRBJ2-3	15	TRBV6-1	TRBD1	.	CASTRQGTSTDTQYF	TGTGCCAGCACTAGACAGGGTACTAGCACAGATACGCAGTATTTT
TRBJ2-1	16	TRBV4-1	TRBD1	.	CASSQDQGDSYNEQFF	TGCGCCAGCAGCCAAGATCAGGGGGACTCCTACAATGAGCAGTTCTTC
TRBJ2-2	13	TRBV29-1	TRBD1	.	CSADRGKTGELFF	TGCAGCGCGGACAGGGGCAAAACCGGGGAGCTGTTTTTT
TRBJ1-1	12	TRBV4-2	.	few	CASSQAFTEAFF	TGTGCCAGCAGCCAAGCCTTCACTGAAGCTTTCTTT
TRBJ1-5	18	TRBV19	.	.	CASSIDRTDSSSNQPQHF	TGTGCCAGTAGTATAGATCGGACAGACTCCTCTAGCAATCAGCCCCAGCATTTT
TRBJ2-1	13	TRBV5-1	.	.	CASSLESYNEQFF	TGCGCCAGCAGCCTCGAGTCTTACAATGAGCAGTTCTTC
TRBJ2-7	15	TRBV28	TRBD1	.	CASSHGTGGSYEQYF	TGTGCCAGCAGTCATGGGACAGGGGGTAGTTACGAGCAGTACTTC
TRBJ2-7	18	TRBV13	TRBD2	.	CASSLVVGRGSGSYEQYF	TGTGCCAGCAGCTTAGTAGTCGGGAGGGGTAGCGGGAGTTACGAGCAGTACTTC
TRBJ1-2	13	TRBV28	.	.	CASSLRQDYGYTF	TGTGCCAGCAGTTTAAGACAGGACTATGGCTACACCTTC
TRBJ2-7	14	TRBV6-5	TRBD2	.	CASSYSSGSLEQYF	TGTGCCAGCAGTTACTCTAGCGGGTCCCTCGAGCAGTACTTC
TRBJ1-4	15	TRBV5-5	.	.	CASSPLSGGGEKLFF	TGTGCCAGCAGCCCTTTGTCCGGTGGTGGTGAAAAACTGTTTTTT
TRBJ2-3	15	TRBV9	.	.	CASSAGGTSTDTQYF	TGTGCCAGCAGCGCAGGAGGCACTAGCACAGATACGCAGTATTTT
TRBJ2-1	17	TRBV9	.	few	CASSARRKEGSYNEQFF	TGTGCCAGCAGCGCTCGTCGGAAGGAGGGATCCTACAATGAGCAGTTCTTC
TRBJ1-6	15	TRBV5-1	TRBD1	many	CASSPGQGNNSPLHF	TGCGCCAGCAGCCCGGGACAGGGGAATAATTCACCCCTCCACTTT
TRBJ1-2	16	TRBV10-3	TRBD1	.	CAISDEQGAANYGYTF	TGTGCCATCAGTGACGAACAGGGGGCGGCTAACTATGGCTACACCTTC
TRBJ2-7	14	TRBV10-3	TRBD1	once	CAISGQGPTYEQYF	TGTGCCATCAGTGGACAGGGCCCTACCTACGAGCAGTACTTC
TRBJ2-1	15	TRBV11-3	.	few	CASSFLPGSYNEQFF	TGTGCCAGCAGCTTCTTACCGGGATCCTACAATGAGCAGTTCTTC
TRBJ2-3	18	TRBV29-1	TRBD2	few	CSVERPIWREGQTDTQYF	TGCAGCGTTGAAAGACCGATTTGGCGGGAGGGGCAGACAGATACGCAGTATTTT
TRBJ1-1	13	TRBV27	.	.	CASSRGTNTEAFF	TGTGCCAGCAGTCGGGGAACAAACACTGAAGCTTTCTTT
TRBJ2-3	15	TRBV5-1	.	.	CASSTLRGLTDTQYF	TGCGCCAGCAGCACTTTGAGAGGGCTTACAGATACGCAGTATTTT
TRBJ2-2	20	TRBV12-2	.	.	CASRGAGTSGIKVKAGELFF	TGTGCAAGTCGCGGAGCCGGGACTAGCGGGATTAAAGTTAAAGCCGGGGAGCTGTTTTTT
TRBJ1-3	12	TRBV18	.	once	CASSPEGHTIYF	TGTGCCAGCTCACCGGAGGGCCACACCATATATTTT
TRBJ1-1	15	TRBV15	.	.	CATSRDQIVNTEAFF	TGTGCCACCAGCAGAGACCAGATTGTGAACACTGAAGCTTTCTTT
TRBJ1-2	17	TRBV4-2	.	.	CASSQDPTSGSNYGYTF	TGTGCCAGCAGCCAAGACCCTACCTCGGGATCGAACTATGGCTACACCTTC
TRBJ1-2	15	TRBV4-2	.	few	CASSQGGGRSYGYTF	TGTGCCAGCAGCCAAGGGGGGGGGCGCAGCTATGGCTACACCTTC
TRBJ1-3	15	TRBV2	TRBD1	.	CASRVSGGSGNTIYF	TGTGCCAGCAGAGTTTCAGGGGGCTCTGGAAACACCATATATTTT
TRBJ2-3	12	TRBV2	.	.	CASSEWGETQYF	TGTGCCAGCAGTGAGTGGGGGGAGACGCAGTATTTT
TRBJ2-7	14	TRBV10-2	TRBD2	.	CASSLGLAGDEQYF	TGCGCCAGCAGCTTGGGACTAGCGGGGGACGAGCAGTACTTC
TRBJ2-2	14	TRBV7-9	.	medium-sized	CASSSYRYTGELFF	TGTGCCAGCAGCTCCTACAGGTACACCGGGGAGCTGTTTTTT
TRBJ2-5	17	TRBV4-3	TRBD2	.	CASSQDRTSGGQETQYF	TGCGCCAGCAGCCAAGATCGTACTAGCGGGGGGCAAGAGACCCAGTACTTC
TRBJ2-2	14	TRBV7-9	.	once	CASSPRGNTGELFF	TGTGCCAGCAGCCCCCGAGGGAACACCGGGGAGCTGTTTTTT
TRBJ2-2	15	TRBV5-6	.	.	CASSLVSSNTGELFF	TGTGCCAGCAGCTTGGTCTCTTCCAACACCGGGGAGCTGTTTTTT
TRBJ2-7	14	TRBV5-4	.	.	CASSSGGTPYEQYF	TGTGCCAGCAGCTCTGGGGGGACCCCCTACGAGCAGTACTTC